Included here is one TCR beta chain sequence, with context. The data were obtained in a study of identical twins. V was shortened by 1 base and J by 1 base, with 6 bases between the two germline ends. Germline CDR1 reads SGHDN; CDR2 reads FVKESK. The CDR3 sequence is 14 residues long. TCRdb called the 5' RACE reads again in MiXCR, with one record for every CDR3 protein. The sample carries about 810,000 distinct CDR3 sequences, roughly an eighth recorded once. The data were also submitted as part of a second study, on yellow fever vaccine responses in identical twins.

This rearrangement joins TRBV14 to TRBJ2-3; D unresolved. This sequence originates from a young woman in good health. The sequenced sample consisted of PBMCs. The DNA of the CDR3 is TGTGCCAGCAGCCAAGCACGGGGCACAGATACGCAGTATTTT. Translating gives CASSQARGTDTQYF.